This T cell receptor beta chain was profiled in a study of cytomegalovirus exposure and HLA in healthy donors. A word on this clone: Antigen specificity is unknown.

General study findings and limits: Apparent HLA restriction characterized most CMV-associated TCR beta chains in a later analysis.

PCR involved 60 Vbeta and 13 Jbeta primers. Using immunoSEQ multiplex PCR, the repertoire was profiled, and TCRdb retains in-frame clones only, with some absent. Of 81,000 or so clones in the sample, less than 75% are singletons; the top ten hold about 5.4%. The sample comprised PBMCs. The sequence came from a woman aged 25 to 39 in good health and CMV-seropositive.

The chain's CDR3 is CASSLSFPGMWQKRTDTQYF. CDR3 nucleotides: TGTGCCAGCAGTTTATCCTTTCCGGGTATGTGGCAGAAGAGGACAGATACGCAGTATTTT. The chain recombines TRBV27 with TRBJ2-3, with unresolved D. CDR1 and CDR2 (germline): MNHEY, SMNVEV (reference sequence). The V and J ends lost 0 bases and 3 bases respectively, with 25 bases between them. The CDR3 loop spans 20 amino acids.